Below, one T cell receptor (beta chain) is given with its context. No antigen is known for it. Germline trimming cut 5 bases from V and 6 bases from J; bases unmatched to any gene: 5. Germline loops: CDR1 MNHEY, CDR2 SMNVEV (reference sequence). The CDR3 is 15 residues long. The sample comes from a study of PD-L1 blockade in urothelial cancer. The wider study: Each participant's history included 0 to 3 prior chemotherapy regimens.

Study outcomes and limitations: Prediction of better survival came from below-median pretreatment blood TCR clonality.

Sequencing used immunoSEQ multiplex PCR; TCRdb keeps in-frame clones, though not all of them. The sample includes 50,000 or so clones, over 70% of them seen just once. The chain is built from TRBV27 and TRBJ2-1; 12 bases fit TRBD2. The origin of this receptor is a man aged 70-80 years with urothelial cancer. The sequencing used PBMCs, collected around atezolizumab (anti-PD-L1) treatment. Here the CDR3 reads CASSTAGLAGNEQFF. In DNA form, the CDR3 reads TGTGCCAGCAGTACCGCGGGACTAGCGGGCAATGAGCAGTTCTTC.